This TCR beta chain was identified in a study of cytomegalovirus exposure and HLA in healthy donors. Note on this clone: Its antigen remains unidentified.

Healthy individuals who donated bone marrow served as the donors. Primers: 60 Vbeta forward and 13 Jbeta reverse. Libraries were prepared by immunoSEQ multiplex PCR; TCRdb keeps only in-frame clonotypes and omits some of them. The table has 110,000 or so clones, about three quarters seen once; the top ten hold 8.6%. General study points: Later analysis placed DRB1 highest and HLA-C lowest in TCR association rates, which differed by HLA locus. Cytomegalovirus-associated status was assigned to about 170 TCR beta chains.

This CDR3 contains 16 residues. Looked up from germline, CDR1 is SGHRS and CDR2 is YFSETQ. The germline V and J ends were trimmed by 2 bases and 4 bases, with 18 bases remaining between them. The sample was PBMCs. This chain links TRBV5-1 with TRBJ2-5; the D gene is possibly TRBD2 (6 bases). The receptor comes from a woman aged 40 to 50 in good health and CMV-seropositive. The CDR3 DNA is TGCGCCAGCAGCTTCGAAGTGGGGGGAAGCGGAGAGACCCAGTACTTC. It codes for CASSFEVGGSGETQYF.